This TCR beta chain is drawn from a study of shared clonotypes between healthy human individuals (dated by TCRdb to between 2020 and 2021). Notes on the research overall: Three men and two women, aged 18 to 49 years, made up the cohort. Blood TCR repertoires of roughly five healthy adults were deeply sequenced to estimate repertoire size and the extent of clonotype sharing between individuals. Libraries were prepared and TCR repertoires were sequenced by different laboratories using diverse techniques, in order to increase sequencing depth and limit assay-specific biases. For each donor, three plates each were used for CD4 naive and CD4 memory, two plates were used for CD8 naive, and one plate was used for CD8 memory. Leukapheresis yielded between about 0.94 and 10 billion PBMCs per donor.

Comment on this clone: It lacks a known antigen. Base qualities were left out, and no much larger clone turns up one base away.

CDR1 and CDR2 are read off the germline V gene as SGHRS and YFSETQ. V ends up 4 bases short and J 0 bases short, with an unmatched junction base count of 6. Counted from cysteine to phenylalanine, this CDR3 has 15 amino acids. Left in the record is the CDR3 DNA by itself, 45 bases read in frame from the first base. Study-wide conclusions, independent of this receptor: Compared with non-shared clonotypes, the clonotypes found in all four sorted-subset donors had higher generation probabilities. Naive subsets generally had larger estimated clonotype richness than memory subsets. Only blood was sampled, and tissue TCR repertoires likely differ from those in blood. Even with the large sequencing depth, rarefaction of the sorted-subset datasets indicated that sequencing was incomplete. Based on pairwise subsampling, the degree of clonotype sharing among donors was expected to be affected by sequencing depth. About 4.5% of naive CD4, approximately 3.7% of naive CD8, 2.3% of memory CD4, and about 0.4% of memory CD8 clonotypes were shared across several donors. The small number of donors limited the genetic and exposure-history diversity represented.

Healthy HIV-negative adults with no recently reported acute infections or vaccinations were included as donors. Every donor was a Caucasian adult residing in Nashville, Tennessee, USA. CD4+ T cells were enriched through magnetic negative selection, after which naive cells were positively selected on CD45RA and the remaining negative fraction served as the memory subset. Blood was obtained by leukapheresis, after which PBMCs were separated by Ficoll-Histopaque density gradient centrifugation and cryopreserved in liquid nitrogen vapor phase. Analytical flow cytometry was used to check the purity and quantity of each magnetically sorted T cell population. Each sorted fraction had its genomic DNA isolated and then quantified by UV absorbance on a Nanodrop 2000c. Using the deep immunoSEQ assay, multiplex PCR amplified TCR CDR3 regions from genomic DNA. Genomic DNA extracted from each cell subset was distributed evenly over all wells of several immunoSEQ 96-well plates, and each plate served as one replicate. For sorted subsets, each replicate PCR was loaded with approximately 0.2 ug genomic DNA, equivalent to approximately 27,000 T cell genomes. The purified libraries were quantified using a Qubit 3.0 fluorometer, sized with a Bioanalyzer 2100, and then quantified again using the KAPA Library Quantification kit. Every immunoSEQ 96-well plate was sequenced on a dedicated single-read 150-cycle Illumina NextSeq 550 flow cell. The study's own analysis went as follows. Because only junctional sequences without quality scores were contained in the immunoSEQ output, filtering matching that applied to full-length reads could not be performed. Sequences were annotated with PyIR, a Python wrapper for IgBLAST v1.9, and V/J genes and CDR3 were assigned using IMGT germline references. Reads were removed for weak V/J assignments (E-value above 1e-6), missing CDR3, stop codons, out-of-frame junctions, or ambiguous translated residues. A V3J clonotype was defined by an identical inferred V gene, J gene, and CDR3 amino acid sequence. The percentage overlap between two repertoires was calculated by dividing the number of shared unique clonotypes by the size of the smaller repertoire. RTK rarefaction, the Chao1 estimator, and Recon v2.1 estimates of unobserved clonotypes were used to assess repertoire richness. Generation probabilities for all TCRbeta clonotypes obtained by the gDNA method from a handful of donors were computed using OLGA. This immuneACCESS table, as held by TCRdb, lists in-frame sequences with V and J called but not all clones. Of the missing ones, under half trace to an unresolved V gene in checked studies; the others have no known cause. V and J calls and clone size are given by that table; D and trimming were obtained from the DNA. The table for this sample lists approximately 1,000,000 clones; 60% to 85% of them were counted only once. In total, the top ten clones hold roughly 0.82% of the sample.

Material: memory CD4+ T cells from PBMCs. The sample's cell subset or site, from its label and the paper: CD45RA-negative fraction. The sequence was collected from a man younger than 30 in good health. Some clones in this sample may be carry-over from other donors' samples. The chain couples TRBV5-1 to TRBJ1-1, with 7 junctional bases fitting TRBD1. The CDR3 has the sequence CASSARQGVNTEAFF. The nucleotide sequence reads as follows: TGCGCCAGCAGCGCCAGACAGGGTGTGAACACTGAAGCTTTCTTT.